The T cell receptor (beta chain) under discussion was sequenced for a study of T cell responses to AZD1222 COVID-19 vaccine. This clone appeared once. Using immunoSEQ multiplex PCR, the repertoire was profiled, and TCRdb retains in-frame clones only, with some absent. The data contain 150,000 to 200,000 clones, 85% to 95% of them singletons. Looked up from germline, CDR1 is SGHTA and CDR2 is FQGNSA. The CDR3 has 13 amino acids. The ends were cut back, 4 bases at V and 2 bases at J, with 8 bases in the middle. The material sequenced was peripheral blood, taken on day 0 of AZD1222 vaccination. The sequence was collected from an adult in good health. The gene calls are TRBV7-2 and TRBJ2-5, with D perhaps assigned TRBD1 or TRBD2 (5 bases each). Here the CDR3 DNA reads TGTGCCAGCAGCTCGGGACCTCAAGAGACCCAGTACTTC. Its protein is CASSSGPQETQYF.